The clone carrying this T cell receptor beta chain was seen just once. The antigen remains undetermined. The table came from immunoSEQ multiplex PCR; TCRdb's copy has only in-frame clones and leaves some out. The sample has more than 2,000,000 clones, approximately 93% seen once. The data are from a study of shared clonotypes between healthy human individuals. Findings of the study overall: Compared with memory subsets, naive subsets generally had larger estimated richness. The authors sampled blood alone, and tissue repertoires likely differ.

Trimming took 7 bases from V and 3 from J, leaving 14 bases between them. The CDR3 runs 14 residues. Looked up from germline, CDR1 is SNHLY and CDR2 is FYNNEI. The specimen sequenced was naive CD4+ T cells from PBMCs. Described subset: CD45RA+ positively selected. The gene calls are TRBV2 and TRBJ2-3, with TRBD1 as a possible D gene (6 bases). This clonotype originated in a man aged 18-30 years in good health. Some clones in this sample may be carry-over from other donors' samples. The CDR3 reads CASKNRASTDTQYF. The CDR3 DNA follows: TGTGCCAGCAAGAACAGGGCTAGTACAGATACGCAGTATTTT.